One sample yielded the 29 T cell receptor beta chains listed below, sequenced in a study of blood T cell repertoires in COVID-19. Produced via immunoSEQ multiplex PCR; TCRdb's table is partial and in-frame only. The table records roughly 78,000 clones, roughly 85% of them present only once. Source material: peripheral blood. These receptors all stem from a woman of 80 years or more with acute or convalescent COVID-19.

The V gene is TRBV28, the J gene TRBJ2-3; the match to TRBD1 covers 8 bases. The CDR3 loop spans 14 amino acids. Germline V gene sequence: CDR1 MDHEN, CDR2 SYDVKM. Losses at the gene ends were 5 bases for V and 4 bases for J; bases not matched to a gene: 5. The CDR3 loop is CASSPGGAADTQYF. DNA of the CDR3: TGTGCCAGCAGTCCAGGGGGCGCCGCAGATACGCAGTATTTT. Drawing the rest from reference TRBV28 and TRBJ2-3, the complete variable domain is DVKVTQSSRYLVKRTGEKVFLECVQDMDHENMFWYRQDPGLGLRLIYFSYDVKMKEKGDIPEGYSVSREKKERFSLILESASTNQTSMYLCASSPGGAADTQYFGPGTRLTVL.

The chain is built from TRBV5-4 and TRBJ2-7; D perhaps matches TRBD2 (6 bases). V shed 4 bases and J shed 1 base, with 12 bases lying between them. This CDR3 spans 14 amino acids. Germline values: CDR1 SGHNT, CDR2 YYREEE (reference sequence). The CDR3 DNA follows: TGTGCCAGCAGCCCCCAGGCGGGGTCCTACGAGCAGTACTTC. It specifies CASSPQAGSYEQYF.

Only a few counts were recorded for this clone. The chain links TRBV19 to TRBJ1-2; 7 positions match TRBD1. The CDR3 is made up of 15 amino acids. CDR1 is LNHDA, CDR2 SQIVND, per germline (reference sequence). J lost 7 bases, V lost 1 base, and 9 bases had no gene match. CDR3: CASSIVGQSEPGYTF. DNA of the CDR3: TGTGCCAGTAGTATAGTGGGACAGTCTGAACCTGGCTACACCTTC.

J is TRBJ1-1 and V is TRBV11-2; D not certain. Trimming took 5 bases from V and 1 from J, leaving 11 bases between them. This CDR3 spans 14 amino acids. CDR1 SGHAT and CDR2 FQNNGV come from the germline V gene. Written as DNA, the CDR3 is TGTGCCAGCAGCCTACTCCTTCAGAACACTGAAGCTTTCTTT. Its translation is CASSLLLQNTEAFF.

CDR3 loop: CASSYRLAFIGNEQFF. The DNA for the CDR3 is TGTGCCAGCAGCTACCGGCTAGCCTTTATTGGGAATGAGCAGTTCTTC. V gene TRBV11-3 combines with J gene TRBJ2-1; TRBD2 might be the D (5 bases). Trimming pared 4 bases from V and 7 bases from J, leaving 20 bases between. The CDR3 totals 16 residues. CDR1 is SGHNT, CDR2 YENEEA, per germline.

The rearrangement uses TRBV27 and TRBJ2-3, with D possibly matching TRBD1 (6 bases). With 5 bases removed from V and 0 bases from J, the gap between germline ends came to 24 bases. Germline CDR1 MNHEY, CDR2 SMNVEV (reference sequence). This CDR3 region has 19 residues. Here the CDR3 reads CASSGNWFGQRDSTDTQYF. CDR3 nucleotide sequence: TGTGCCAGCAGTGGAAACTGGTTCGGACAGAGAGATAGCACAGATACGCAGTATTTT.

This clone was observed a few times. This rearrangement joins TRBV3-1 (or the pseudogene TRBV3-2) to TRBJ2-7, with a weak D call TRBD1 (5 bases). The V end lost 1 base, the J end lost 4 bases, and 11 bases lay between the germline ends. The CDR3 extends over 14 amino acids. Germline CDR1 LGHDT, CDR2 YNNKEL (reference sequence). This CDR3 is CASSQGSQGYEQYF. CDR3 coding DNA: TGTGCCAGCAGCCAAGGCTCTCAGGGTTACGAGCAGTACTTC.

The rearrangement joins TRBV5-1 to TRBJ2-7; 11 bases are a match to TRBD1. The germline gives CDR1 SGHRS, CDR2 YFSETQ. After removal of 4 bases from V and 5 bases from J, the junction contained 5 bases not matched to a gene. This CDR3 has 14 residues. The CDR3 DNA sequence: TGCGCCAGCAGCCTTTGGACAGGGGGCAACGAGCAGTACTTC. Residues: CASSLWTGGNEQYF.

The V gene is TRBV6-7, the J gene TRBJ2-7; TRBD1 matches 8 bases. TRBV6-7 is an open reading frame, and its role is uncertain. V lost 0 bases and J lost 1; bases outside the gene matches: 8. The CDR3 covers 17 residues. For the CDR3, the DNA is TGTGCCAGCAGTTACTCGTCGGAAGGGACAGGTTCCTACGAGCAGTACTTC. Translated, it gives CASSYSSEGTGSYEQYF.

The V gene is TRBV3-1 (or the pseudogene TRBV3-2), the J gene TRBJ1-3, with D hard to call. V lost 4 bases, J lost 7 bases, and 8 bases lay in between. Germline CDR1 LGHDT, CDR2 YNNKEL (reference sequence). The CDR3 loop spans 12 amino acids. CDR3 bases: TGTGCCAGCAGCCCACGGGGTAACACCATATATTTT. It specifies CASSPRGNTIYF.

This chain uses TRBV3-1 (or the pseudogene TRBV3-2) with TRBJ2-5; D might be TRBD2 (6 bases). The CDR3 has 13 amino acids. The V gene lost 3 bases and the J gene lost 3 bases, with 8 bases spanning the gap. Looked up from germline, CDR1 is LGHDT and CDR2 is YNNKEL (reference sequence). The chain's CDR3 is CASSHAGKETQYF. The CDR3 nucleotides are TGTGCCAGCAGCCATGCGGGAAAAGAGACCCAGTACTTC.

This clone was observed once. The rearrangement joins TRBV5-6 to TRBJ2-7; 7 nucleotides match TRBD1. Germline CDR1 and CDR2: SGHDT and YYEEEE. V was clipped by 8 bases and J by 10 bases; unmatched bases: 18. CDR3 size: 14 residues. This CDR3 is CASSHTPSQGRQYF. CDR3 nucleotides: TGTGCCAGTTCTCATACACCGTCACAGGGGCGACAGTACTTC.

There are many counts of this clone. The V call is TRBV4-1, the J call TRBJ1-5, with D unclear. This CDR3 contains 16 residues. In germline, CDR1 is MGHRA, CDR2 YSYEKL. V was shortened by 1 base and J by 0 bases, with 10 bases between the two germline ends. The CDR3 bases are TGCGCCAGCAGCCAAGGTTCACTCCTTAGCAATCAGCCCCAGCATTTT. Translated: CASSQGSLLSNQPQHF.

The chain combines TRBV7-6 with TRBJ2-7; perhaps TRBD1 as D (5 bases). The length of the CDR3 is 14 residues. The V end was cut by 5 bases, the J end by 6 bases, with 17 bases between. Germline V gene sequence: CDR1 SGHVS, CDR2 FNYEAQ. This CDR3 is CASSPTTAPLEQYF. CDR3 bases: TGTGCCAGCAGCCCTACGACAGCGCCGCTCGAGCAGTACTTC. Full variable domain (rest looked up from reference TRBV7-6 and TRBJ2-7): GAGVSQSPRYKVTKRGQDVALRCDPISGHVSLYWYRQALGQGPEFLTYFNYEAQQDKSGLPNDRFSAERPEGSISTLTIQRTEQRDSAMYRCASSPTTAPLEQYFGPGTRLTVT.

In this sample, this clone turned up a few times. V and J are TRBV10-3 and TRBJ2-7; possible D gene TRBD1, 6 bases. In germline, CDR1 is ENHRY, CDR2 SYGVKD. This CDR3 spans 16 amino acids. With 0 bases removed from V and 4 bases from J, the gap between germline ends came to 16 bases. CDR3 in DNA: TGTGCCATCAGTGAGTCGGCCGGGACACCACATTACGAGCAGTACTTC. This codes for CAISESAGTPHYEQYF.

The rearrangement links TRBV6-5 to TRBJ1-2, with D perhaps matching TRBD1 (6 bases). CDR3 length: 14 amino acids. Trimming removed 7 bases from V and 6 bases from J, with 18 bases in between. Germline V gives CDR1 MNHEY, CDR2 SVGAGI. CDR3 protein: CASKPLAGANGYTF. For the CDR3, the DNA is TGTGCCAGCAAGCCCTTGGCGGGGGCTAATGGCTACACCTTC.

This chain uses TRBV10-3 with TRBJ1-6; D is ambiguous. Trimming pared 4 bases from V and 0 bases from J, leaving 10 bases between. CDR3 size: 16 residues. Germline-derived CDR1 and CDR2 are ENHRY and SYGVKD. The CDR3 is CAISVGGSSYNSPLHF. The CDR3 DNA follows: TGTGCCATCAGTGTGGGCGGGAGCTCCTATAATTCACCCCTCCACTTT.

This chain links TRBV2 with TRBJ2-7; 12 bases fit TRBD2. CDR3 length: 16 residues. V lost 4 bases, J lost 2 bases, and 6 bases stayed unmatched. Per the germline V gene, CDR1 is SNHLY and CDR2 is FYNNEI. The CDR3 spells CASSVLLAGGPYEQYF. CDR3 nucleotide sequence: TGTGCCAGCAGTGTCTTGCTAGCGGGAGGGCCCTACGAGCAGTACTTC.

This clone was seen only a few times. The chain joins TRBV18 to TRBJ2-2, with 7 bases fitting TRBD1. The ends lost 0 bases at V and 1 base at J; junction bases unmatched: 2. CDR3 length: 16 residues. The germline V gene has CDR1 KGHSH and CDR2 LQKENI. DNA of the CDR3: TGTGCCAGCTCACCACCCCGGACAGGGAACACCGGGGAGCTGTTTTTT. It codes for CASSPPRTGNTGELFF. The full variable domain, its missing parts supplied by reference TRBV18 and TRBJ2-2, is NAGVMQNPRHLVRRRGQEARLRCSPMKGHSHVYWYRQLPEEGLKFMVYLQKENIIDESGMPKERFSAEFPKEGPSILRIQQVVRGDSAAYFCASSPPRTGNTGELFFGEGSRLTVL.

J is TRBJ1-4 and V is TRBV6-5; TRBD1 aligns across 8 bases. The V gene end was trimmed by 6 bases and the J gene end by 7 bases; junction bases not matched to a gene: 7. The CDR3 has 14 residues. Looked up from germline, CDR1 is MNHEY and CDR2 is SVGAGI. CDR3 DNA: TGTGCCAGCAGCACCGGGACAGGCGGTGAAAAACTGTTTTTT. Encoded protein: CASSTGTGGEKLFF.

This clone was seen a handful of times. The chain employs TRBV3-1 (or the pseudogene TRBV3-2) and TRBJ2-6; 10 bases are a match to TRBD2. This CDR3 is 18 amino acids long. J gave up 7 bases and V 1 base, and 10 bases lay outside the gene matches. The V gene's germline CDR1 is LGHDT and CDR2 YNNKEL (reference sequence). The CDR3 nucleotides are TGTGCCAGCAGCCAAGTCGGACTAGCGGTGATAGGCGCCAACGTCCTGACTTTC. It is translated as CASSQVGLAVIGANVLTF.

This clone was seen only once. The gene calls are TRBV14 and TRBJ1-2; D unresolved. The germline CDR1 and CDR2 sequences are SGHDN and FVKESK. Trimming took 1 base from V and 4 from J, leaving 13 bases between them. The CDR3 loop spans 15 amino acids. CDR3 sequence: CASSQGFGLPYGYTF. CDR3 nucleotides: TGTGCCAGCAGCCAAGGATTCGGGTTACCCTATGGCTACACCTTC.

The chain uses TRBV11-3 and TRBJ2-7; TRBD1 is a possible D gene (5 bases). V was trimmed by 4 bases and J by 4 bases, leaving 14 bases between them. The length of the CDR3 is 14 residues. Germline V gives CDR1 SGHNT, CDR2 YENEEA. CDR3 protein: CASSSRQGAYEQYF. CDR3 bases: TGTGCCAGCAGCTCGCGGCAGGGTGCGTACGAGCAGTACTTC.

This clone came up a few times. The chain combines TRBV6-1 with TRBJ1-5; a weak D match, TRBD1 (5 bases). V gave up 1 base and J gave up 11 bases, with 15 bases separating them. The CDR3 covers 14 residues. In germline, CDR1 is MNHNS, CDR2 SASEGT. CDR3 region: CASSEGGGPQAQHF. CDR3 coding DNA: TGTGCCAGCAGTGAAGGGGGGGGTCCCCAGGCCCAGCATTTT.

V is TRBV6-5 and J is TRBJ1-2, with D unresolved. This CDR3 comprises 15 residues. CDR1 and CDR2 from the germline V gene are MNHEY and SVGAGI. Trimming removed 2 bases from V and 8 bases from J, with 18 bases in between. In nucleotides, the CDR3 is TGTGCCAGCAGTTACGCCTTCGGACTTTCCGGGGGCTACACCTTC. Translated, it gives CASSYAFGLSGGYTF.

The chain recombines TRBV7-8 with TRBJ2-5, with 8 positions matching TRBD1. The CDR3 covers 14 residues. Germline values: CDR1 SGHVS, CDR2 FQNEAQ. With V trimmed by 4 bases and J by 4 bases, 5 bases remained unmatched. In DNA form, the CDR3 reads TGTGCCAGCAGCTCAACCGACAGGGGAGAGACCCAGTACTTC. Amino acid sequence: CASSSTDRGETQYF.

This clone appeared a few times. The J gene is TRBJ2-1, the V gene TRBV7-6, with unresolved D. Germline-derived CDR1 and CDR2 are SGHVS and FNYEAQ. The CDR3 covers 14 residues. Between the trimmed V and J ends, which lost 1 base and 3 bases, there was a span of 7 bases. The CDR3 reads CASSLDLDYNEQFF. The CDR3, as DNA: TGTGCCAGCAGCTTAGACCTAGACTACAATGAGCAGTTCTTC.

The chain uses TRBV6-1 and TRBJ1-3; 7 bases agree with TRBD1. Trimming at V came to 2 bases and at J to 3 bases, leaving 7 bases not matched to a gene. Germline CDR1 reads MNHNS; CDR2 reads SASEGT. The CDR3 has 16 amino acids. CDR3 residues: CASSEQRTGGGNTIYF. CDR3 coding DNA: TGTGCCAGCAGTGAACAGAGGACAGGTGGTGGAAACACCATATATTTT.

This rearrangement joins TRBV30 to TRBJ2-3, with D perhaps matching TRBD2 (6 bases). The germline gives CDR1 GTSNPN, CDR2 SVGIG (reference sequence). Between the trimmed V and J ends, which lost 3 bases and 6 bases, there was a span of 19 bases. This CDR3 comprises 15 residues. The CDR3 bases are TGTGCCTGGAGGGATCTAGCGAGAGGCGCGGATACGCAGTATTTT. Translating gives CAWRDLARGADTQYF.